Below, one T cell receptor (beta chain) is given with its context. Its antigen remains unidentified. The data derive from a study of CD8+CD57+ T cells in acquired aplastic anemia. Regarding the study as a whole: Overlap between patients and controls comprised 25 to 30 CD8+ CDR3 sequences.

Trimming cost V 2 bases and J 0 bases; bases outside gene matches: 4. There are 15 residues in the CDR3. Germline CDR1 SEHNR, CDR2 FQNEAQ (reference sequence). Both TCR beta VDJ combination and CDR3 sequence profiling were carried out. Genomic DNA was the template for this profiling. TCRdb ran MiXCR on the reads and lists one entry per CDR3 protein. This sample has hundreds of thousands of distinct CDR3 sequences, with about two thirds found just once. This receptor was obtained from a human donor in good health, serving as a control. V usage is TRBV7-9 and J usage is TRBJ2-7; TRBD2 matches at 7 bases. The sample comprised sorted CD4+, CD8+, or CD8+CD57+ T cells (not recorded which) from PBMCs. CDR3 in DNA: TGTGCCAGCAGCTTACAGGGAGGGGCCTCCTACGAGCAGTACTTC. Its translation is CASSLQGGASYEQYF.